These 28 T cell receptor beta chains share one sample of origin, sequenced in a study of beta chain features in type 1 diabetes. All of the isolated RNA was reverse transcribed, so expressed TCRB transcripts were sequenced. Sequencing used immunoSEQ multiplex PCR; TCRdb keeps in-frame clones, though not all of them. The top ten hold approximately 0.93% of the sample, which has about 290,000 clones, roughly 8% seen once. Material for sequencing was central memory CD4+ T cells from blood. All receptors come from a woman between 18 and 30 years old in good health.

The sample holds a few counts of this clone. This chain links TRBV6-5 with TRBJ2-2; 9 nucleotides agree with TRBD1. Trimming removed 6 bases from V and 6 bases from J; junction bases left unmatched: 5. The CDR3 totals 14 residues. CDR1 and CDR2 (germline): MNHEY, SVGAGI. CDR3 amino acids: CASSLRQGAGELFF. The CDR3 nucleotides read TGTGCCAGCAGCCTTCGACAGGGGGCCGGGGAGCTGTTTTTT.

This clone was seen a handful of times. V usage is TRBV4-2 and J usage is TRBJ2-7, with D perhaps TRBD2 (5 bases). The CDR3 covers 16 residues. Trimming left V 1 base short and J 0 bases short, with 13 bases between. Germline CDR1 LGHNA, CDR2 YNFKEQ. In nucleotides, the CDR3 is TGTGCCAGCAGCCAAGTCCCAGCGGTGTTCTCCTACGAGCAGTACTTC. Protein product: CASSQVPAVFSYEQYF.

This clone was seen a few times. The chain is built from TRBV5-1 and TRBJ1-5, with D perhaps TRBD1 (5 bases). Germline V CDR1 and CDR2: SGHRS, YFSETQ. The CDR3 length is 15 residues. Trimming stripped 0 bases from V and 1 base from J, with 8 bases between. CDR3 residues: CASSLGWDSNQPQHF. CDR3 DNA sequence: TGCGCCAGCAGCTTGGGTTGGGACAGCAATCAGCCCCAGCATTTT.

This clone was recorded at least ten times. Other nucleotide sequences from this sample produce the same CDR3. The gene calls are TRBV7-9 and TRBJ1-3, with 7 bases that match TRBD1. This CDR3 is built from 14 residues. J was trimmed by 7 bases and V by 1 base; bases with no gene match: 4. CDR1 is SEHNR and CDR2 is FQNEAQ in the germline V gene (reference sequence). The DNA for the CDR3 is TGTGCCAGCAGCTTAGTGACAGGGAAGAACACCATATATTTT. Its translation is CASSLVTGKNTIYF.

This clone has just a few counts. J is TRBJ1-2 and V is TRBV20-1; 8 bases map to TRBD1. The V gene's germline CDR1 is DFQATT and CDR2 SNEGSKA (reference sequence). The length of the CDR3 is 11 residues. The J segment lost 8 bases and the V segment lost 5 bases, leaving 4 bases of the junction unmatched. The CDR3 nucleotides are TGCAGTGCTCGGACAGGGAAAGGCTACACCTTC. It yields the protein CSARTGKGYTF.

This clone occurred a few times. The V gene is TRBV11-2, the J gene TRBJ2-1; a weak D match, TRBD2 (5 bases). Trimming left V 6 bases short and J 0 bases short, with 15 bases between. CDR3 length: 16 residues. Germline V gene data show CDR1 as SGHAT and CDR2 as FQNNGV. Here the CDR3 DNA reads TGTGCCAGCAGTTCCTATGAGCGGTTCTCCTACAATGAGCAGTTCTTC. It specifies CASSSYERFSYNEQFF.

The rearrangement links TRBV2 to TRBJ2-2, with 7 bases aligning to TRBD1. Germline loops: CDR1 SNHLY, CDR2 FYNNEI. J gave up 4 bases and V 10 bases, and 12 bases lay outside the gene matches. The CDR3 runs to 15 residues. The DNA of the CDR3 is TGTGCCACCCAGGGACAGTCGGCAAGCACCGGGGAGCTGTTTTTT. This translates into CATQGQSASTGELFF.

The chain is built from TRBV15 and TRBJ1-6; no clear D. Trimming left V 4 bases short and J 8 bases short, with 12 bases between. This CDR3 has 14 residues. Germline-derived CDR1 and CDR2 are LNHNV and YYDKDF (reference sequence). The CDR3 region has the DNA TGTGCCACCAGCAAGCAAGGGAGCTATTCACCCCTCCACTTT. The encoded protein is CATSKQGSYSPLHF.

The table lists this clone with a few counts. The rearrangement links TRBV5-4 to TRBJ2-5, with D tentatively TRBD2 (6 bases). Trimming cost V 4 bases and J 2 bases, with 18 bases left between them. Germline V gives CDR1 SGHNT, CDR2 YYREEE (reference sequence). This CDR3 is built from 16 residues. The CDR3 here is CASSPFPRGKQETQYF. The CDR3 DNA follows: TGTGCCAGCAGCCCCTTTCCGCGGGGAAAACAAGAGACCCAGTACTTC.

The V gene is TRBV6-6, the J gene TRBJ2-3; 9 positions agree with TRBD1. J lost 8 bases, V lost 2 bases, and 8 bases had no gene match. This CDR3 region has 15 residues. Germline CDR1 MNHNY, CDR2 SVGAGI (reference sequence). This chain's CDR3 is CASSYGTGSGGTQYF. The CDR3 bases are TGTGCCAGCAGTTACGGGACAGGGTCGGGTGGTACGCAGTATTTT.

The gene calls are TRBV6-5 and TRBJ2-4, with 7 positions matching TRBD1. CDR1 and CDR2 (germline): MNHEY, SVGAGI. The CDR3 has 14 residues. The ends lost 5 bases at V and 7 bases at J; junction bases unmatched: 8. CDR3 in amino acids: CASSPNQGVNIQYF. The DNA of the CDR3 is TGTGCCAGCAGTCCCAACCAGGGGGTCAACATTCAGTACTTC.

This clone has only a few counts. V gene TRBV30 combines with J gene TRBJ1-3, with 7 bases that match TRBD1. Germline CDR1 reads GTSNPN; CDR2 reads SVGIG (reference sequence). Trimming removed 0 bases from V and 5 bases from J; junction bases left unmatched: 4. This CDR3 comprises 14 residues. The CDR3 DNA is TGTGCCTGGAGTGTAGCAGGGGGTAGAAACACCATATATTTT. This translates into CAWSVAGGRNTIYF.

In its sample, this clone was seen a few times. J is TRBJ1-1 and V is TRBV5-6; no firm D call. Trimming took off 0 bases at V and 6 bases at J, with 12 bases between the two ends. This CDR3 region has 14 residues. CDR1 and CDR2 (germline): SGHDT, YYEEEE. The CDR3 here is CASSLGGLFSEAFF. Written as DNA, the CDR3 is TGTGCCAGCAGCTTGGGGGGTCTTTTCTCTGAAGCTTTCTTT.

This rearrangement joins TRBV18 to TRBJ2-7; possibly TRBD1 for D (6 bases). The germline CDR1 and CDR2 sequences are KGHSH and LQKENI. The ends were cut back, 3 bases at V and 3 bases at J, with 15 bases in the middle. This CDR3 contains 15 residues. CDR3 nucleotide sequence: TGTGCCAGCTCACCGTCAGGACAGTGGGGCTACGAGCAGTACTTC. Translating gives CASSPSGQWGYEQYF.

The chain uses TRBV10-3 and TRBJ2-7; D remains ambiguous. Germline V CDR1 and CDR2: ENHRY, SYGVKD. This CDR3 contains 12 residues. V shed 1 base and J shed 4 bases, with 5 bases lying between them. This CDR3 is CAISEFEYEQYF. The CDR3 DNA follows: TGTGCCATCAGTGAGTTCGAATACGAGCAGTACTTC.

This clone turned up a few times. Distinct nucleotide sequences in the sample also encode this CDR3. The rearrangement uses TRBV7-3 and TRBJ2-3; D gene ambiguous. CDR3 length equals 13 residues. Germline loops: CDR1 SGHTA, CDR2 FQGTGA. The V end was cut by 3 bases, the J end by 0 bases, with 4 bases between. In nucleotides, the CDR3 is TGTGCCAGCAGCTTGGGCAGCACAGATACGCAGTATTTT. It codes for CASSLGSTDTQYF.

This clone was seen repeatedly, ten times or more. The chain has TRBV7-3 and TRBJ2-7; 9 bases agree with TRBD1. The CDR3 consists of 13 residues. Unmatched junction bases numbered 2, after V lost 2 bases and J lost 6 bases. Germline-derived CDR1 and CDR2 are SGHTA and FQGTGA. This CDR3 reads CASSLGQGTEQYV. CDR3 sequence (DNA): TGTGCCAGCAGCTTAGGACAGGGGACCGAGCAGTACGTC.

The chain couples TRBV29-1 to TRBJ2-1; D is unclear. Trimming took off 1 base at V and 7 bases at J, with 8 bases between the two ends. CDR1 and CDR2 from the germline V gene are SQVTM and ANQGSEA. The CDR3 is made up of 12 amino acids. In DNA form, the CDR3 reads TGCAGCGTTGAAGCCCCGAGTAATGAGCAGTTCTTC. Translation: CSVEAPSNEQFF.

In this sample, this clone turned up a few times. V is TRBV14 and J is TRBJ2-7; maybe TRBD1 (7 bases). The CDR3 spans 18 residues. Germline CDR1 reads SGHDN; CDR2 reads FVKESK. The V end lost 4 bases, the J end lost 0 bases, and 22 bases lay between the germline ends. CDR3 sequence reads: CASSPGGGWTINSYEQYV. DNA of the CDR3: TGTGCCAGCAGCCCAGGAGGGGGCTGGACGATTAACTCCTACGAGCAGTACGTC.

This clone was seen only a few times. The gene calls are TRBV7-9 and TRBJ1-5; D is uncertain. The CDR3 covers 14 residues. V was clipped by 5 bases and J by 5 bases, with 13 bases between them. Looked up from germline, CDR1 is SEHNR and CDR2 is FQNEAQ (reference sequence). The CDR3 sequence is CASSQDGIDQPQHF. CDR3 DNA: TGTGCCAGCAGCCAAGATGGAATAGATCAGCCCCAGCATTTT.

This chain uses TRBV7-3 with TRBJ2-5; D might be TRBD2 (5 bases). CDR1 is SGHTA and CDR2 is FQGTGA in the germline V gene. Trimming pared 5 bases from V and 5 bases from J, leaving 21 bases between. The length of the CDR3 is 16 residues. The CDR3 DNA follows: TGTGCCAGCAGCCAGTCAACGGGAACAATTCCGGAGACCCAGTACTTC. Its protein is CASSQSTGTIPETQYF.

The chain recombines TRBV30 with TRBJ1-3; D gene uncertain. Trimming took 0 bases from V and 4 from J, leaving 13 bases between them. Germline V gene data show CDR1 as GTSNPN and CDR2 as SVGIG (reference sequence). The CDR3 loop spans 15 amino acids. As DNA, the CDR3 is TGTGCCTGGAGTGTCGGCAGCAAGGGAGGAAACACCATATATTTT. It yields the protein CAWSVGSKGGNTIYF.

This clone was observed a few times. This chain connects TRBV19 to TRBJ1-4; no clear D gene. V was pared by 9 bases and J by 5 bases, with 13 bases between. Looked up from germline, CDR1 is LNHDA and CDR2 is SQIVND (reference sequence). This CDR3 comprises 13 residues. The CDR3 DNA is TGTGCCAGCACCGGGATTTCAAATGAAAAACTGTTTTTT. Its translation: CASTGISNEKLFF. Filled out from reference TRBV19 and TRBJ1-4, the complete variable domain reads DGGITQSPKYLFRKEGQNVTLSCEQNLNHDAMYWYRQDPGQGLRLIYYSQIVNDFQKGDIAEGYSVSREKKESFPLTVTSAQKNPTAFYLCASTGISNEKLFFGSGTQLSVL.

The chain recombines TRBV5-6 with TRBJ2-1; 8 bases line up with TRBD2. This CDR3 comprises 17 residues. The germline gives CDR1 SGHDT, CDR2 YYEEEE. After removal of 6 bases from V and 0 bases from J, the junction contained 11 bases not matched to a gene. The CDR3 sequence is CASTPGVAGTSYNEQFF. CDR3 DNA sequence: TGTGCCAGCACCCCCGGGGTAGCGGGAACCTCCTACAATGAGCAGTTCTTC.

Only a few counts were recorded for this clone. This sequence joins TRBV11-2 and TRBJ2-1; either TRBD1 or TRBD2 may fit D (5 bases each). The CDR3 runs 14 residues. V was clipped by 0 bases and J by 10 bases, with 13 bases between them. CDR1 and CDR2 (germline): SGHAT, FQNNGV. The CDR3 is CASSLEGPGREQFF. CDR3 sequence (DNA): TGTGCCAGCAGCTTAGAGGGACCCGGTCGGGAGCAGTTCTTC.

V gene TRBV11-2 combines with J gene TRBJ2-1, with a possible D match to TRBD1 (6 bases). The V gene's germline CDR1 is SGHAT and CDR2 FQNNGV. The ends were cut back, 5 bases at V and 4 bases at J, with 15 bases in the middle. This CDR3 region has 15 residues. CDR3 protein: CASSPGWGQYNEQFF. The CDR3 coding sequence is TGTGCCAGCAGCCCCGGGTGGGGGCAGTACAATGAGCAGTTCTTC.

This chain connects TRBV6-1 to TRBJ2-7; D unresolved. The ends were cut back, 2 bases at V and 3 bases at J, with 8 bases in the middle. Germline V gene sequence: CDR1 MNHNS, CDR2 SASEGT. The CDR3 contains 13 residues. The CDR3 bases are TGTGCCAGCAGTGAAAGGTGGGACTACGAGCAGTACTTC. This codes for CASSERWDYEQYF.

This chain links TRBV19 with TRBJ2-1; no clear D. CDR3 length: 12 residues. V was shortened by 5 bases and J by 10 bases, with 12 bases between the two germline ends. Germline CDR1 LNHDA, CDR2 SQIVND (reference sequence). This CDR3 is CASSLRSGEQFF. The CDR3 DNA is TGTGCCAGTAGTTTACGGAGTGGAGAGCAGTTCTTC.